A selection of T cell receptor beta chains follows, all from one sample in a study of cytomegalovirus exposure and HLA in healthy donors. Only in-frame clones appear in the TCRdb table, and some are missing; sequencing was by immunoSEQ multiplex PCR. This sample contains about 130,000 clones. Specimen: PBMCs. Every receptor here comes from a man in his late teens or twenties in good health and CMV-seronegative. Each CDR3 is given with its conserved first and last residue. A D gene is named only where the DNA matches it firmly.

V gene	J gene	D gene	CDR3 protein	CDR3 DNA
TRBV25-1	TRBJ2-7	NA	CASSVTESSYEQYF	TGTGCCAGCAGCGTTACAGAAAGCTCCTACGAGCAGTACTTC
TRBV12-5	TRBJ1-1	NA	CASDARGGGTEAFF	TGTGCTAGTGATGCCCGGGGGGGAGGCACTGAAGCTTTCTTT
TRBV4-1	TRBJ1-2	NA	CASSQDPGTIGYTF	TGCGCCAGCAGCCAAGATCCAGGGACTATCGGCTACACCTTC
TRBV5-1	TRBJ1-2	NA	CASSPVEALRGYTF	TGCGCCAGCAGCCCGGTGGAGGCTTTACGGGGCTACACCTTC
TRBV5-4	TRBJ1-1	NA	CASSFRGNTEAFF	TGTGCCAGCAGCTTCAGGGGTAACACTGAAGCTTTCTTT
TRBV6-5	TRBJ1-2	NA	CASSYSTGQPYGYTF	TGTGCCAGCAGTTACTCGACCGGACAGCCCTATGGCTACACCTTC
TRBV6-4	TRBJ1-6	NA	CASSAEEASPLHF	TGTGCCAGCAGCGCCGAGGAGGCTTCACCCCTCCACTTT
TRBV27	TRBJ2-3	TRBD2	CASSPTSGGADTQYF	TGTGCCAGCAGTCCAACGAGCGGGGGGGCCGATACGCAGTATTTT
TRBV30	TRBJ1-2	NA	CAWSGGAQGEHGYTF	TGTGCCTGGAGCGGGGGGGCACAGGGAGAACATGGCTACACCTTC
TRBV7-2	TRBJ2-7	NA	CASSFDTYEQYF	TGTGCCAGCAGCTTCGACACCTACGAGCAGTACTTC
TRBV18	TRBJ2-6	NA	CASSPWDGSSGANVLTF	TGTGCCAGCTCACCCTGGGACGGGAGCTCTGGGGCCAACGTCCTGACTTTC
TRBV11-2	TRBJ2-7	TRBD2	CASSLELAQSYEQYF	TGTGCCAGCAGCTTAGAACTAGCGCAATCCTACGAGCAGTACTTC
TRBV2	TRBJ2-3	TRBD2	CASSTSGRETDTQYF	TGTGCCAGCAGTACTAGCGGACGGGAGACAGATACGCAGTATTTT
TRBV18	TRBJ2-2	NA	CASSPGTRNTGELFF	TGTGCCAGCTCACCCGGGACACGGAACACCGGGGAGCTGTTTTTT
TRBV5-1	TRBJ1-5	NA	CASSPTGRNQPQHF	TGCGCCAGCAGCCCGACAGGACGTAATCAGCCCCAGCATTTT
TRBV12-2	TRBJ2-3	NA	CASRPELAGDITDTQYF	TGTGCAAGTCGTCCTGAACTAGCGGGGGATATCACAGATACGCAGTATTTT
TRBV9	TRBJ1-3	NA	CASSVVDSSGNTIYF	TGTGCCAGCAGCGTAGTGGACTCCTCTGGAAACACCATATATTTT
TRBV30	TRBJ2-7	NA	CAWSVLGQHEQYF	TGTGCCTGGAGTGTACTCGGACAGCACGAGCAGTACTTC
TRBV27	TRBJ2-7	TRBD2	CASRQSSGRMNEQYF	TGTGCCAGCAGACAATCTAGCGGGAGAATGAACGAGCAGTACTTC
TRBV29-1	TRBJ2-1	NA	CSGWLNEQFF	TGCAGCGGATGGCTCAATGAGCAGTTCTTC
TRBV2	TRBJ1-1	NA	CAIDLRVGGDTEAFF	TGTGCCATCGACCTGAGGGTCGGGGGGGACACTGAAGCTTTCTTT
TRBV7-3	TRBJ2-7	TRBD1	CASSKDRGSYEQYF	TGTGCCAGCAGCAAGGACAGGGGTTCCTACGAGCAGTACTTC
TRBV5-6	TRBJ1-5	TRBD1	CASSHTPTGGNQPQHF	TGTGCCAGCAGCCACACTCCGACAGGGGGCAATCAGCCCCAGCATTTT
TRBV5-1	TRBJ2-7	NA	CASSLLPAAYEQYF	TGCGCCAGCAGCTTGCTCCCGGCGGCCTACGAGCAGTACTTC
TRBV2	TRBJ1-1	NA	CASTPRRPDREAFF	TGTGCCAGCACCCCACGGCGGCCCGACCGAGAAGCTTTCTTT
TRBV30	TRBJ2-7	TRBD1	CAWRGKPLDRGYHEQYF	TGTGCCTGGCGTGGCAAGCCTCTCGACAGGGGCTACCACGAGCAGTACTTC
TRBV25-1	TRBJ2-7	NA	CASRVGAVAEQYF	TGTGCCAGCAGAGTTGGGGCGGTGGCGGAGCAGTACTTC
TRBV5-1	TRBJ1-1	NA	CASSLEPGNTEAFF	TGCGCCAGCAGCCTGGAGCCGGGGAACACTGAAGCTTTCTTT
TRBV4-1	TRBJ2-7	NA	CASSHGFEGEQYF	TGCGCCAGCAGCCACGGATTCGAGGGCGAGCAGTACTTC
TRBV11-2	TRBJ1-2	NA	CASSLGGVWGYTF	TGTGCCAGCAGCTTAGGGGGCGTTTGGGGCTACACCTTC
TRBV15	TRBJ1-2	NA	CATSIVEGWIRGYTF	TGTGCCACCAGCATTGTGGAGGGTTGGATTAGGGGCTACACCTTC
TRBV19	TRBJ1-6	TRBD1	CASSIGTGGYEFGSPLHF	TGTGCCAGTAGTATCGGGACAGGGGGCTACGAATTCGGTTCACCCCTCCACTTT
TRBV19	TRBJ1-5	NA	CASSVKQDDQPQHF	TGTGCCAGTAGTGTAAAACAGGACGATCAGCCCCAGCATTTT
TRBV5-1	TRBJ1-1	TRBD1	CASSLGQGVYTEAFF	TGCGCCAGCAGCTTGGGACAGGGGGTATACACTGAAGCTTTCTTT
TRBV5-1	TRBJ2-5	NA	CASSLGGSLAETQYF	TGCGCCAGCAGCTTAGGTGGCAGCCTAGCGGAGACCCAGTACTTC
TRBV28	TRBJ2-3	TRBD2	CASQAGGPSDTQYF	TGTGCCAGCCAAGCGGGAGGGCCGTCAGATACGCAGTATTTT
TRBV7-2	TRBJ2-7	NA	CASSPRDFHGPEYEQCF	TGTGCCAGCAGCCCCCGGGACTTTCATGGCCCCGAGTACGAGCAGTGCTTC
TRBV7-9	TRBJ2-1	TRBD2	CASSPALGLAGVNEQFF	TGTGCCAGCAGCCCGGCCTTAGGACTAGCGGGAGTGAATGAGCAGTTCTTC
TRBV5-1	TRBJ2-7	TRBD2	CASSFSGGAYEQYF	TGCGCCAGCAGCTTTTCCGGGGGGGCATACGAGCAGTACTTC
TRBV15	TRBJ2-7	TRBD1	CATSSGQDSSYEQYF	TGTGCCACCAGCAGCGGACAGGATAGCTCCTACGAGCAGTACTTC